These 16 T cell receptor beta chains share one sample of origin, sequenced in a study of blood T cell repertoires in COVID-19. TCRdb keeps only in-frame clones here, not all; method: immunoSEQ multiplex PCR. This table has about 380,000 clones, 87% appearing once. Sequencing used PBMCs or T cells enriched from blood (not recorded which). These receptors came from a man aged 25-45 years who had recovered from COVID-19.

V is TRBV18 and J is TRBJ2-5; 7 bases are a match to TRBD1. The CDR3 is 16 residues long. The germline CDR1 and CDR2 sequences are KGHSH and LQKENI. V gave up 4 bases and J gave up 4 bases; unmatched junction bases: 12. CDR3 amino acids: CASSQRGQDSRETQYF. In DNA form, the CDR3 reads TGTGCCAGCTCACAAAGGGGGCAGGACTCCCGAGAGACCCAGTACTTC.

V is TRBV5-1 and J is TRBJ2-3; TRBD2 matches at 15 bases. In germline, CDR1 is SGHRS, CDR2 YFSETQ. The CDR3 extends over 17 amino acids. V was pared by 4 bases and J by 2 bases, with 5 bases of the junction left unmatched. The CDR3 bases are TGCGCCAGCAGCCAAGGGACTAGCGGGGGGCCCACAGATACGCAGTATTTT. Its protein product is CASSQGTSGGPTDTQYF.

This clone was seen once. The rearrangement links TRBV4-3 to TRBJ2-7; D unclear. V was shortened by 0 bases and J by 0 bases, with 3 bases between the two germline ends. The CDR3 covers 13 residues. Germline values: CDR1 LGHNA, CDR2 YSLEER. In DNA form, the CDR3 reads TGCGCCAGCAGCCAAGATATCTCCTACGAGCAGTACTTC. Encoded protein: CASSQDISYEQYF.

The V call is TRBV4-1, the J call TRBJ1-2; 8 nucleotides match TRBD1. With 5 bases clipped from V and 8 bases from J, the junction kept 16 bases outside the gene matches. The CDR3 consists of 16 residues. CDR1 is MGHRA, CDR2 YSYEKL, per germline. The CDR3 nucleotides are TGCGCCAGCAGCGCACAAAGCTCCGGGGACAGGCTCGGCTACACCTTC. Its translation is CASSAQSSGDRLGYTF.

The chain links TRBV20-1 to TRBJ2-7, with D possibly TRBD1 on 5 matching bases. From germline, CDR1 is DFQATT and CDR2 SNEGSKA (reference sequence). Between the trimmed V and J ends, which lost 3 bases and 6 bases, there was a span of 18 bases. This CDR3 region has 14 residues. The CDR3 DNA is TGCAGTGCTAGTAGGGGATCTCCCCCCTCCGAGCAGTACTTC. This encodes CSASRGSPPSEQYF.

The chain carries TRBV10-2 and TRBJ1-1; perhaps TRBD1 as D (6 bases). V shed 2 bases and J shed 0 bases, with 10 bases lying between them. Germline-derived CDR1 and CDR2 are WSHSY and SAAADI. The CDR3 has 15 amino acids. The CDR3 bases are TGCGCCAGCAGTGAGACGACAGGTTTGAACACTGAAGCTTTCTTT. Encoded protein: CASSETTGLNTEAFF.

This clone was picked up a small number of times. The J gene is TRBJ2-5, the V gene TRBV5-1; the D is unclear. Germline CDR1 reads SGHRS; CDR2 reads YFSETQ. This CDR3 is 12 amino acids long. The ends were cut back, 0 bases at V and 5 bases at J, with 5 bases in the middle. The CDR3 protein is CASSLAMETQYF. CDR3 DNA: TGCGCCAGCAGCTTGGCAATGGAGACCCAGTACTTC.

The V call is TRBV19, the J call TRBJ1-5; weak D call: TRBD1 (6 bases). V was pared by 0 bases and J by 0 bases, with 18 bases between. The germline V gene encodes CDR1 LNHDA and CDR2 SQIVND (reference sequence). CDR3 size: 19 residues. CDR3 DNA sequence: TGTGCCAGTAGTATAGAGGGGACAAGGGGGAGATATAGCAATCAGCCCCAGCATTTT. Amino acids: CASSIEGTRGRYSNQPQHF.

V is TRBV7-9 and J is TRBJ1-1, with no clear D. CDR1 and CDR2 (germline): SEHNR, FQNEAQ (reference sequence). This CDR3 has 12 amino acids. The V gene lost 2 bases and the J gene lost 4 bases, with 5 bases spanning the gap. The CDR3 DNA reads as TGTGCCAGCAGCTTACCGTCCACTGAAGCTTTCTTT. Protein product: CASSLPSTEAFF.

This sequence joins TRBV7-9 and TRBJ2-7; 8 bases line up with TRBD1. The germline CDR1 and CDR2 sequences are SEHNR and FQNEAQ (reference sequence). With 8 bases clipped from V and 7 bases from J, the junction kept 13 bases outside the gene matches. The CDR3 runs to 14 residues. CDR3 in DNA: TGTGCCAGCGTCGACAGGGGTCAGGCGGGAGAGCAGTACTTC. This gives the protein CASVDRGQAGEQYF.

The chain combines TRBV5-4 with TRBJ1-2, with D hard to call. The CDR3 extends over 15 amino acids. Trimming took off 4 bases at V and 2 bases at J, with 15 bases between the two ends. CDR1 and CDR2 from the germline V gene are SGHNT and YYREEE (reference sequence). The CDR3 region has the DNA TGTGCCAGCAGCACCGGCGGGGTGGGGAACTATGGCTACACCTTC. The encoded protein is CASSTGGVGNYGYTF.

A few counts support this clone. The rearrangement uses TRBV6-5 and TRBJ2-7; tentative D call: TRBD1 (6 bases). CDR1 MNHEY and CDR2 SVGAGI come from the germline V gene. This CDR3 region has 14 residues. Trimming shortened V by 0 bases and J by 4 bases, and 10 bases separated the two germline ends. The CDR3 sequence is CASSYSQGKYEQYF. The CDR3 coding sequence is TGTGCCAGCAGTTACTCGCAGGGGAAGTACGAGCAGTACTTC.

This sequence joins TRBV30 and TRBJ1-1; 8 bases are shared with TRBD1. CDR1 is GTSNPN and CDR2 is SVGIG in the germline V gene (reference sequence). This CDR3 is 13 amino acids long. With 5 bases clipped from V and 5 bases from J, the junction kept 7 bases outside the gene matches. Here the CDR3 reads CAWGNDRGTEAFF. CDR3 bases: TGTGCCTGGGGAAACGACAGGGGAACTGAAGCTTTCTTT.

CDR3 nucleotides: TGTGCCAGCGTTGACAGGAGCTCCTATAATTCACCCCTCCACTTT. Translating gives CASVDRSSYNSPLHF. This chain connects TRBV2 to TRBJ1-6; maybe TRBD1 (6 bases). V lost 8 bases and J lost 0, with 11 bases in between. This CDR3 contains 15 residues. In germline, CDR1 is SNHLY, CDR2 FYNNEI.

A single count supports this clone. The rearrangement joins TRBV4-1 to TRBJ2-7; unclear D gene. The V end lost 0 bases, the J end lost 7 bases, and 13 bases lay between the germline ends. This CDR3 contains 14 residues. Germline V CDR1 and CDR2: MGHRA, YSYEKL. CDR3: CASSQDNPLSEQYF. CDR3 coding DNA: TGCGCCAGCAGCCAAGATAATCCCCTTTCGGAGCAGTACTTC.

In this sample, this clone turned up once. The chain recombines TRBV20-1 with TRBJ1-2; D not resolved. In germline, CDR1 is DFQATT, CDR2 SNEGSKA (reference sequence). This CDR3 contains 12 residues. Trimming pared 3 bases from V and 4 bases from J, leaving 9 bases between. The CDR3 spells CSASSGAYGYTF. The DNA of the CDR3 is TGCAGTGCTAGTTCTGGAGCCTATGGCTACACCTTC.